Given below is one T cell receptor beta chain in context. Germline values: CDR1 SGHTA, CDR2 FQGNSA. CDR3 length: 16 residues. The ends lost 5 bases at V and 7 bases at J; junction bases unmatched: 6. This sample was included in a study of T cell responses to AZD1222 COVID-19 vaccine. The data were produced by immunoSEQ multiplex PCR, yet TCRdb's version contains in-frame clones alone and is incomplete. The table shows over 110,000 clones, with around 94% occurring only once. The clonotype was recovered from an adult who received the AZD1222 COVID-19 vaccine. The chain couples TRBV7-2 to TRBJ2-1; 15 nucleotides match TRBD2. The sequencing used peripheral blood, collected 28 days after the second AZD1222 dose. CDR3 DNA: TGTGCCAGCAGCCCGGGACTAGCGGGGGGACTTAATGAGCAGTTCTTC. Translation: CASSPGLAGGLNEQFF. Filled out from reference TRBV7-2 and TRBJ2-1, the complete variable domain reads GAGVSQSPSNKVTEKGKDVELRCDPISGHTALYWYRQSLGQGLEFLIYFQGNSAPDKSGLPSDRFSAERTGGSVSTLTIQRTQQEDSAVYLCASSPGLAGGLNEQFFGPGTRLTVL.